This TCR beta chain was documented in a study of cytomegalovirus exposure and HLA in healthy donors. Overall study: A later analysis reported the 100 to 150 validation repertoires used the same platform as the approximately 700 first-cohort repertoires.

Whole-study findings and limits: It was about 150 TCR beta chains that were listed as cytomegalovirus-associated. Many donors carried some public TCRs, although rarity characterized most TCR sequences.

Details on this clone: What it recognizes is unknown.

The study drew the donors from its approximately 120-subject validation cohort, separate from the approximately 700-subject first cohort. The germline gives CDR1 MNHEY, CDR2 SMNVEV (reference sequence). This CDR3 has 15 residues. The junction had 2 bases not matched to a gene; V was cut back by 3 bases and J by 4 bases. The data were produced by immunoSEQ multiplex PCR, yet TCRdb's version contains in-frame clones alone and is incomplete. The sample yields roughly 220,000 clones, approximately 90% seen once. The source is a woman aged 18-29 years in good health and CMV-seronegative. Sequencing was done on a sample of PBMCs. V gene TRBV27 combines with J gene TRBJ1-3, with TRBD1 matching 11 bases. The CDR3: CASSFGQGAGNTIYF. CDR3 nucleotides: TGTGCCAGCAGTTTTGGACAGGGGGCAGGAAACACCATATATTTT.